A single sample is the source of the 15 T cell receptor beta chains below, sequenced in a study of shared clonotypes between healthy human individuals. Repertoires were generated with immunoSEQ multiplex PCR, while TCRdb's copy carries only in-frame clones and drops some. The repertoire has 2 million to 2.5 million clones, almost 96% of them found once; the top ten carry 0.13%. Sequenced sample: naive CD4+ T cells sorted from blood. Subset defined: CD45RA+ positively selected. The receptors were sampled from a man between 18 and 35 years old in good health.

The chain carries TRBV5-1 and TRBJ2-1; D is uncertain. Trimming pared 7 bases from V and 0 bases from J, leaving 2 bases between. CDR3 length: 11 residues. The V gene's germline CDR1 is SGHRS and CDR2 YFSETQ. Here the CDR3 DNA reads TGCGCCAGCGCCTCCTACAATGAGCAGTTCTTC. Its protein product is CASASYNEQFF.

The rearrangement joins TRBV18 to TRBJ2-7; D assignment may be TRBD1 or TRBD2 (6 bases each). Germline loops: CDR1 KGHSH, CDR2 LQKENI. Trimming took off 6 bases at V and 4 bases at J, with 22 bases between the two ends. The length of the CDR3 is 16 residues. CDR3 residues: CASSQGGQGTGYEQYF. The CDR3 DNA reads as TGTGCCAGCTCCCAGGGTGGGCAGGGGACTGGTTACGAGCAGTACTTC.

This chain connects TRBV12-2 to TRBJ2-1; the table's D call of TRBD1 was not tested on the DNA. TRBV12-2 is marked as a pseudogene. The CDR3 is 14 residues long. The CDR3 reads CASRGPGQGHEQFF. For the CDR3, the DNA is TGTGCAAGTCGCGGGCCGGGACAGGGCCATGAGCAGTTCTTC.

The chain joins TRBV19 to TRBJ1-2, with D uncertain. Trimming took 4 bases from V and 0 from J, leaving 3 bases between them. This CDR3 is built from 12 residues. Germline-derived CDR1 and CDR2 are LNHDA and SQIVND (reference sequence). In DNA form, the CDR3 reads TGTGCCAGTAGTAAAGCTAACTATGGCTACACCTTC. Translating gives CASSKANYGYTF.

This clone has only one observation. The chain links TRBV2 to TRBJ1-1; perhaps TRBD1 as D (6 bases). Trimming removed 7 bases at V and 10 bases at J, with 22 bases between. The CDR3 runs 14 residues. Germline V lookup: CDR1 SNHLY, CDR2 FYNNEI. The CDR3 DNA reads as TGTGCCAGCAAGACAGGTGCCAGCTCAGGCGGAGCTTTCTTT. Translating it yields CASKTGASSGGAFF.

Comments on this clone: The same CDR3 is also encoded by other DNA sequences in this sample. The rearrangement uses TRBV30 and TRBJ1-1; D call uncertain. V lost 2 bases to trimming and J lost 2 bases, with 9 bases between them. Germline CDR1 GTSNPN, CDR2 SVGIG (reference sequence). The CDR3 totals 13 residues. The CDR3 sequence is CAWSRRGNTEAFF. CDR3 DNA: TGTGCCTGGAGTCGGCGCGGAAACACTGAAGCTTTCTTT.

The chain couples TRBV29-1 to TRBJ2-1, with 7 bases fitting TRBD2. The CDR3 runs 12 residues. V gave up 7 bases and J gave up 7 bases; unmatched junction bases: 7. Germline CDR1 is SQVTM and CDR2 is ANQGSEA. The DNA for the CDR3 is TGCAGCGGTGGGGAGGGTGCGAATGAGCAGTTCTTC. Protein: CSGGEGANEQFF.

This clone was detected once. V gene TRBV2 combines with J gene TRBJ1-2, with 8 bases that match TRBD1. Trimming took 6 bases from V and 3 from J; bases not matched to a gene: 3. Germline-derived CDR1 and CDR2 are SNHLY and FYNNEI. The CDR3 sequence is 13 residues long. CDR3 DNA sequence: TGTGCCAGCAGAGAGACAGGGGACTATGGCTACACCTTC. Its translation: CASRETGDYGYTF.

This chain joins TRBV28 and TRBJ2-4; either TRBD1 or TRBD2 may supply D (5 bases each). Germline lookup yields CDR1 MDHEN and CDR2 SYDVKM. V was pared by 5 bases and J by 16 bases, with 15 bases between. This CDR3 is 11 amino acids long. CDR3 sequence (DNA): TGTGCCAGCAGTCTCCCGGGACCAACATACTTC. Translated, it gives CASSLPGPTYF.

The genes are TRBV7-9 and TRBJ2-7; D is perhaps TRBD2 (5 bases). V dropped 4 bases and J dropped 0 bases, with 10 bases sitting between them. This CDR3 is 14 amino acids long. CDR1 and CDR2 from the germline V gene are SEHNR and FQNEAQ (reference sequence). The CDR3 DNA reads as TGTGCCAGCAGCTCCATTGGGAGCTCCTACGAGCAGTACTTC. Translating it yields CASSSIGSSYEQYF.

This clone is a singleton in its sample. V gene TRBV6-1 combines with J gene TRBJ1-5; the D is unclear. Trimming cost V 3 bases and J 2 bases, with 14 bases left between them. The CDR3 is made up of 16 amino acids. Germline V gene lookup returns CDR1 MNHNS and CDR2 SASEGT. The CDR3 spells CASSERRVEGNQPQHF. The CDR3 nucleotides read TGTGCCAGCAGTGAGAGAAGGGTCGAGGGCAATCAGCCCCAGCATTTT.

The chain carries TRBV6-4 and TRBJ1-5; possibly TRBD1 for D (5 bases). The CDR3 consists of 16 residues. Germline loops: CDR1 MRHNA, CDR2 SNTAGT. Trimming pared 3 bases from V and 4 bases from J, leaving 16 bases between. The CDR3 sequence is CASSEFGGFSNQPQHF. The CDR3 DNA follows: TGTGCCAGCAGTGAATTTGGGGGATTTTCTAATCAGCCCCAGCATTTT.

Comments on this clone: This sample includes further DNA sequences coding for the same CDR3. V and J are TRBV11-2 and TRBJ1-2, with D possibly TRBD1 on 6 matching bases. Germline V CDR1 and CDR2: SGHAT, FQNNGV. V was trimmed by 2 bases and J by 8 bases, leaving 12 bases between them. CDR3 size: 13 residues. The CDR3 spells CASSLIGGEGYTF. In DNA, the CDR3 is TGTGCCAGCAGCTTAATCGGGGGCGAAGGCTACACCTTC.

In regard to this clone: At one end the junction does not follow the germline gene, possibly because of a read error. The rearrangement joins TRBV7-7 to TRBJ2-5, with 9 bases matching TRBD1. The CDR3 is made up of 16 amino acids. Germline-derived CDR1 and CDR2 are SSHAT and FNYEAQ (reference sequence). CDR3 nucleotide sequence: TGTGCTAGCAGCCCCATTACAGGGGGCATTGGGGAGACCCAGTACTTC. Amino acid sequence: CASSPITGGIGETQYF.

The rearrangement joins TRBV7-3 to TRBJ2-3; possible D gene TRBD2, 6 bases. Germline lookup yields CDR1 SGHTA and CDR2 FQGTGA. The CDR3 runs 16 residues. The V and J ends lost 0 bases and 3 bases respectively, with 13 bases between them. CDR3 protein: CASSLTAGKGTDTQYF. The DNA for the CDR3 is TGTGCCAGCAGCTTAACGGCGGGGAAGGGGACAGATACGCAGTATTTT.